The 30 T cell receptor beta chains below come from one sample, sequenced in a study of blood T cell repertoires in COVID-19. TCRdb keeps only in-frame clones here, not all; method: immunoSEQ multiplex PCR. The sample contains 65,000 to 85,000 clones, around 89% of which appear only once. The sequenced sample was peripheral blood. The receptor source for this set is a human donor in a cohort sampled during active COVID-19.

The gene calls are TRBV5-6 and TRBJ1-1; the D is unclear. The CDR3 has 13 amino acids. CDR1 is SGHDT, CDR2 YYEEEE, per germline. With 2 bases removed from V and 1 base from J, the gap between germline ends came to 6 bases. The CDR3 bases are TGTGCCAGCAGCTTTGGGCCGAACACTGAAGCTTTCTTT. Encoded protein: CASSFGPNTEAFF.

The chain couples TRBV7-2 to TRBJ1-1, with D maybe TRBD1 (6 bases). Germline V lookup: CDR1 SGHTA, CDR2 FQGNSA. Deletions cut 5 bases from V and 4 bases from J, with 14 bases between. The CDR3 has 14 amino acids. CDR3 protein: CASSAQQGSTEAFF. CDR3 in DNA: TGTGCCAGCAGCGCCCAACAGGGATCCACTGAAGCTTTCTTT. Looking up the rest from reference TRBV7-2 and TRBJ1-1 gives the full variable domain: GAGVSQSPSNKVTEKGKDVELRCDPISGHTALYWYRQSLGQGLEFLIYFQGNSAPDKSGLPSDRFSAERTGGSVSTLTIQRTQQEDSAVYLCASSAQQGSTEAFFGQGTRLTVV.

The chain links TRBV7-9 to TRBJ2-1, with 11 bases that match TRBD2. The CDR3 length is 16 residues. CDR1 is SEHNR, CDR2 FQNEAQ, per germline (reference sequence). V lost 5 bases and J lost 3; bases outside the gene matches: 6. This CDR3 reads CASSKHGTSGYNEQFF. As DNA, the CDR3 is TGTGCCAGCAGCAAACACGGGACTAGCGGCTACAATGAGCAGTTCTTC. The full variable domain, in which reference TRBV7-9 and TRBJ2-1 provide the parts outside the CDR3, is DTGVSQNPRHKITKRGQNVTFRCDPISEHNRLYWYRQTLGQGPEFLTYFQNEAQLEKSRLLSDRFSAERPKGSFSTLEIQRTEQGDSAMYLCASSKHGTSGYNEQFFGPGTRLTVL.

The genes are TRBV2 and TRBJ2-1, with 10 bases identical to TRBD2. Germline lookup yields CDR1 SNHLY and CDR2 FYNNEI. J was trimmed by 6 bases and V by 6 bases; bases with no gene match: 8. The CDR3 has 15 residues. DNA of the CDR3: TGTGCCAGCAGACCACCGGGACTAGCGAGCAATGAGCAGTTCTTC. Its translation is CASRPPGLASNEQFF.

The rearrangement uses TRBV9 and TRBJ2-3; 8 bases map to TRBD2. CDR3 size: 16 residues. V lost 7 bases to trimming and J lost 3 bases; unmatched junction nucleotides: 13. The germline V gene has CDR1 SGDLS and CDR2 YYNGEE. The CDR3 here is CASVPGVAGQTDTQYF. CDR3 in DNA: TGTGCCAGCGTTCCTGGGGTAGCGGGGCAGACAGATACGCAGTATTTT. The full variable domain, its missing parts supplied by reference TRBV9 and TRBJ2-3, is DSGVTQTPKHLITATGQRVTLRCSPRSGDLSVYWYQQSLDQGLQFLIQYYNGEERAKGNILERFSAQQFPDLHSELNLSSLELGDSALYFCASVPGVAGQTDTQYFGPGTRLTVL.

This chain joins TRBV4-3 and TRBJ1-1; 7 bases match TRBD1. From germline, CDR1 is LGHNA and CDR2 YSLEER. This CDR3 spans 15 amino acids. The trim removed 3 bases at V and 1 base at J, leaving 5 bases unmatched. DNA of the CDR3: TGCGCCAGCAGCCACTCGGACAGGCCGAACACTGAAGCTTTCTTT. Translated: CASSHSDRPNTEAFF.

The CDR3 DNA sequence: TGTGCCAGCAGCGTAGCTGGACTAGCGGGAGTGGGAGATACGCAGTATTTT. Encoded protein: CASSVAGLAGVGDTQYF. This rearrangement joins TRBV9 to TRBJ2-3; 13 nucleotides line up with TRBD2. J lost 5 bases, V lost 0 bases, and 6 bases had no gene match. In germline, CDR1 is SGDLS, CDR2 YYNGEE. This CDR3 is built from 17 residues.

This chain connects TRBV6-5 to TRBJ1-2; 8 bases align to TRBD1. The trim removed 8 bases at V and 5 bases at J, leaving 4 bases unmatched. The CDR3 contains 12 residues. Germline assignment: CDR1 MNHEY and CDR2 SVGAGI. The CDR3 DNA sequence: TGTGCCAGCCACACAGGGGGGTATGGCTACACCTTC. It specifies CASHTGGYGYTF.

The V call is TRBV7-2, the J call TRBJ1-2, with TRBD1 identical over 7 bases. Germline CDR1 reads SGHTA; CDR2 reads FQGNSA. The trim removed 3 bases at V and 8 bases at J, leaving 6 bases unmatched. This CDR3 is built from 13 residues. The CDR3 loop reads CASSLGQLVGYTF. CDR3 DNA sequence: TGTGCCAGCAGCTTGGGACAGCTTGTAGGCTACACCTTC.

This chain links TRBV19 with TRBJ2-6, with D possibly TRBD1 on 5 matching bases. The germline V gene has CDR1 LNHDA and CDR2 SQIVND (reference sequence). The ends were cut back, 5 bases at V and 0 bases at J, with 14 bases in the middle. This CDR3 spans 17 amino acids. The CDR3 nucleotides are TGTGCCAGTAGTTTCCGACAGATTATCTCTGGGGCCAACGTCCTGACTTTC. Encoded protein: CASSFRQIISGANVLTF.

The V gene is TRBV5-6, the J gene TRBJ1-2; 8 bases align to TRBD1. The V gene's germline CDR1 is SGHDT and CDR2 YYEEEE. This CDR3 comprises 17 residues. J was trimmed by 5 bases and V by 0 bases; bases with no gene match: 12. The chain's CDR3 is CASSLAPGGPRSYGYTF. The CDR3 coding sequence is TGTGCCAGCAGCTTGGCGCCAGGGGGCCCCCGGTCTTATGGCTACACCTTC. The full variable domain, in which reference TRBV5-6 and TRBJ1-2 provide the parts outside the CDR3, is DAGVTQSPTHLIKTRGQQVTLRCSPKSGHDTVSWYQQALGQGPQFIFQYYEEEERQRGNFPDRFSGHQFPNYSSELNVNALLLGDSALYLCASSLAPGGPRSYGYTFGSGTRLTVV.

This chain links TRBV28 with TRBJ2-7, with a possible D match to TRBD2 (7 bases). Trimming removed 1 base from V and 6 bases from J, with 19 bases in between. CDR3 length: 16 residues. CDR1 is MDHEN, CDR2 SYDVKM, per germline. This chain's CDR3 is CASSLFGGGRSSEQYF. The DNA for the CDR3 is TGTGCCAGCAGTTTATTTGGGGGCGGGAGATCTTCCGAGCAGTACTTC.

The rearrangement links TRBV2 to TRBJ2-7; 8 bases align to TRBD1. The CDR3 is 13 amino acids. Looked up from germline, CDR1 is SNHLY and CDR2 is FYNNEI. V was clipped by 3 bases and J by 6 bases; unmatched bases: 4. The CDR3 DNA reads as TGTGCCAGCAGTGAGGGACAGGACGCCGAGCAGTACTTC. It translates to CASSEGQDAEQYF.

This clone was counted only a few times. The chain employs TRBV9 and TRBJ1-1, with D uncertain. The V gene's germline CDR1 is SGDLS and CDR2 YYNGEE. V gave up 3 bases and J gave up 1 base, with 10 bases separating them. The length of the CDR3 is 14 residues. As DNA, the CDR3 is TGTGCCAGCAGCGCGGGAGAGAGGAACACTGAAGCTTTCTTT. Translation gives CASSAGERNTEAFF.

J is TRBJ2-5 and V is TRBV24-1; 11 bases align to TRBD1. Trimming removed 7 bases from V and 3 bases from J; junction bases left unmatched: 6. The CDR3 spans 15 residues. Germline V gives CDR1 KGHDR, CDR2 SFDVKD. The CDR3 region has the DNA TGTGCCACCAGCCTGGGACAGGGGGTGGAAGAGACCCAGTACTTC. This codes for CATSLGQGVEETQYF.

The chain carries TRBV29-1 and TRBJ2-5; 12 bases align to TRBD1. V dropped 7 bases and J dropped 5; count of bases not matched to a gene: 5. The germline gives CDR1 SQVTM, CDR2 ANQGSEA. This CDR3 is 13 amino acids long. The CDR3 protein is CSGGTGGIETQYF. The CDR3 bases are TGCAGCGGAGGGACAGGGGGCATTGAGACCCAGTACTTC.

The chain carries TRBV2 and TRBJ1-1, with no clear D. CDR1 and CDR2 (germline): SNHLY, FYNNEI. CDR3 length: 17 amino acids. V gave up 3 bases and J gave up 0 bases, with 17 bases separating them. CDR3 coding DNA: TGTGCCAGCAGTGATATTGGGGTGAGAGGGATGAACACTGAAGCTTTCTTT. It yields the protein CASSDIGVRGMNTEAFF.

This clone was seen only a few times. The germline gene is not matched at one end of the junction; a read error may be the cause. V gene TRBV28 combines with J gene TRBJ2-7; 13 bases match TRBD2. The CDR3 has 13 amino acids. Germline values: CDR1 MDHEN, CDR2 SYDVKM. CDR3 amino acids: CASSLRTSGSPDF. As DNA, the CDR3 is TGTGCCAGCAGTCTACGGACTAGCGGGAGCCCTGACTTC.

In this sample, this clone turned up a few times. The chain joins TRBV15 to TRBJ1-5; no definite D call. Germline CDR1 LNHNV, CDR2 YYDKDF (reference sequence). There are 12 residues in the CDR3. Between the trimmed V and J ends, which lost 8 bases and 4 bases, there was a span of 9 bases. Written as DNA, the CDR3 is TGTGCCACCGGACTCGGGAATCAGCCCCAGCATTTT. Translating gives CATGLGNQPQHF. The full variable domain, with the rest looked up from reference TRBV15 and TRBJ1-5, is DAMVIQNPRYQVTQFGKPVTLSCSQTLNHNVMYWYQQKSSQAPKLLFHYYDKDFNNEADTPDNFQSRRPNTSFCFLDIRSPGLGDTAMYLCATGLGNQPQHFGDGTRLSIL.

V gene TRBV12-3 or TRBV12-4 combines with J gene TRBJ2-3; D gene uncertain. The CDR3 runs to 13 residues. V was trimmed by 3 bases and J by 4 bases, leaving 8 bases between them. CDR3 sequence: CASSFRGADTQYF. The CDR3 DNA reads as TGTGCCAGCAGTTTTCGCGGAGCAGATACGCAGTATTTT.

V is TRBV2 and J is TRBJ2-5, with a possible D match to TRBD1 (5 bases). CDR3 size: 15 residues. Germline V gene sequence: CDR1 SNHLY, CDR2 FYNNEI. The CDR3 coding sequence is TGTGCACCGACACTTAAGGGCTTAAGGGGAGAGACCCAGTACTTC. Its translation: CAPTLKGLRGETQYF.

The V gene is TRBV5-1, the J gene TRBJ2-2; 8 nucleotides line up with TRBD2. The CDR3 consists of 15 residues. Germline V CDR1 and CDR2: SGHRS, YFSETQ. Trimming at V came to 2 bases and at J to 4 bases, leaving 4 bases not matched to a gene. CDR3 protein: CASSLAGVGTGELFF. CDR3 nucleotide sequence: TGCGCCAGCAGCTTAGCGGGAGTCGGCACCGGGGAGCTGTTTTTT.

In this sample, this clone turned up a few times. The chain combines TRBV3-1 (or the pseudogene TRBV3-2) with TRBJ1-5; a weak D match, TRBD1 (6 bases). This CDR3 has 13 amino acids. CDR1 is LGHDT and CDR2 is YNNKEL in the germline V gene (reference sequence). Trimming removed 4 bases from V and 4 bases from J, with 8 bases in between. DNA of the CDR3: TGTGCCAGCAGCCGGACAGTGAATCAGCCCCAGCATTTT. Its protein product is CASSRTVNQPQHF.

The CDR3 DNA follows: TGTGCCAGCAGCCAATCGGCACTAGGTACCGGGGAGCTGTTTTTT. This codes for CASSQSALGTGELFF. The chain couples TRBV16 to TRBJ2-2; D perhaps matches TRBD2 (5 bases). This CDR3 spans 15 amino acids. V lost 0 bases and J 5 bases, leaving 10 bases between the germline ends. Germline V CDR1 and CDR2: KGHSY, FQNENV.

This chain links TRBV24-1 with TRBJ1-2, with 8 positions matching TRBD1. The length of the CDR3 is 14 residues. CDR1 is KGHDR and CDR2 is SFDVKD in the germline V gene. J gave up 8 bases and V 3 bases, and 7 bases lay outside the gene matches. The CDR3 loop is CATSDPGRGHGYTF. The CDR3 region has the DNA TGTGCCACCAGTGATCCCGGCAGGGGGCACGGCTACACCTTC.

The V gene is TRBV6-6, the J gene TRBJ2-2; 12 bases match TRBD2. CDR3 length equals 24 residues. Germline lookup yields CDR1 MNHNY and CDR2 SVGAGI (reference sequence). With V trimmed by 6 bases and J by 3 bases, 29 bases remained unmatched. The CDR3 sequence: CASSYTRGQGGRLAGARDTGELFF. Written as DNA, the CDR3 is TGTGCCAGCAGCTACACAAGGGGACAGGGCGGGAGACTAGCGGGAGCGAGGGACACCGGGGAGCTGTTTTTT.

The V call is TRBV7-2, the J call TRBJ2-1; possibly TRBD2 for D (6 bases). V lost 2 bases, J lost 0 bases, and 11 bases lay in between. The CDR3 has 16 residues. CDR1 and CDR2 from the germline V gene are SGHTA and FQGNSA. In DNA form, the CDR3 reads TGTGCCAGCAGCTTAAGTGGGAGGCGCTCCTACAATGAGCAGTTCTTC. Translated, it gives CASSLSGRRSYNEQFF.

The V gene is TRBV6-5, the J gene TRBJ2-2; TRBD2 is a possible D gene (6 bases). V was shortened by 7 bases and J by 7 bases, with 16 bases between the two germline ends. The CDR3 covers 14 residues. CDR1 is MNHEY, CDR2 SVGAGI, per germline. The CDR3 sequence: CASMRGRGGGELFF. Written as DNA, the CDR3 is TGTGCCAGCATGCGGGGACGGGGTGGCGGGGAGCTGTTTTTT.

The chain links TRBV19 to TRBJ2-7, with 9 bases aligning to TRBD1. CDR1 and CDR2 (germline): LNHDA, SQIVND (reference sequence). The CDR3 sequence is 14 residues long. The ends lost 6 bases at V and 2 bases at J; junction bases unmatched: 5. This chain's CDR3 is CASSIGTGPYEQYF. For the CDR3, the DNA is TGTGCCAGTAGCATCGGGACAGGGCCCTACGAGCAGTACTTC.

V and J are TRBV3-1 (or the pseudogene TRBV3-2) and TRBJ2-1, with D uncertain. V lost 2 bases and J lost 10, with 12 bases in between. Germline lookup yields CDR1 LGHDT and CDR2 YNNKEL (reference sequence). The CDR3 runs to 13 residues. The CDR3 nucleotides are TGTGCCAGCAGCCAACATGCGGTCGGAGAGCAGTTCTTC. Residues: CASSQHAVGEQFF.